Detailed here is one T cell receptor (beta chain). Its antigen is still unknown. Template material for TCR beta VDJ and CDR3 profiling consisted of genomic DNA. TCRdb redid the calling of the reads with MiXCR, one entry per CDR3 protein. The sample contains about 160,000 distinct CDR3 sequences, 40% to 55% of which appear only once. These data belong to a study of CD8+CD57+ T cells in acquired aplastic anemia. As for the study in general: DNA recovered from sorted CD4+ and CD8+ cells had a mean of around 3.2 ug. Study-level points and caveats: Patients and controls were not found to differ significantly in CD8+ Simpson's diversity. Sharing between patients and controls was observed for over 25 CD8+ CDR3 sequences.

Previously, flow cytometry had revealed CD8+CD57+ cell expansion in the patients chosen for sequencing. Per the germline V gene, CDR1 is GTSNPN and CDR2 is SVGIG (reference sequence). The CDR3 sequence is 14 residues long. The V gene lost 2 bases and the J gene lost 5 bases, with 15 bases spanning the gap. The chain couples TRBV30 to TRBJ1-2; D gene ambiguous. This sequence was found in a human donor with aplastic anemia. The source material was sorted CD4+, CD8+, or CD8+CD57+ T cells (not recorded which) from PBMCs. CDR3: CAWSSTSTAYGYTF. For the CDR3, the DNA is TGTGCCTGGAGTTCGACTTCCACGGCATATGGCTACACCTTC.